This T cell receptor beta chain was identified in a study of T cell changes during pregnancy in multiple sclerosis. TCRdb's copy holds only in-frame clones and misses some; the assay was immunoSEQ multiplex PCR. The table records around 80,000 clones, roughly 94% of them present only once. Germline loops: CDR1 LNHNV, CDR2 YYDKDF (reference sequence). The CDR3 covers 15 residues. Trimming pared 5 bases from V and 4 bases from J, leaving 17 bases between. The source was peripheral blood, collected before pregnancy. This clonotype originated in a female donor with multiple sclerosis, enrolled in a pregnancy study. The V call is TRBV15, the J call TRBJ1-1; tentative D call: TRBD1 (5 bases). CDR3: CATSRQWGDGTEAFF. As DNA, the CDR3 is TGTGCCACCAGCCGGCAGTGGGGGGATGGCACTGAAGCTTTCTTT.